Listed below are T cell receptor beta chains from one sample, sequenced in a study of Graves' ophthalmopathy and Graves' hyperthyroidism. One entry per CDR3 protein, called by TCRdb with MiXCR from the multiplex PCR reads. The sample holds around 470,000 distinct CDR3 sequences, approximately 14% seen once. The sequenced sample was blood. The receptors originated from a woman aged 25 to 39 with Graves' ophthalmopathy. Each CDR3 is given with its conserved first and last residue. D genes are given only for firm matches. Clone size is not always given. Where it is, it says once, few, many or a class for expanded clones.

d_call,v_call,j_call,clone_size,cdr3_aa,cdr3_nt
-,TRBV28,TRBJ2-5,many,CASRVGREETQYF,TGTGCCAGCAGGGTGGGCAGAGAAGAGACCCAGTACTTC
TRBD1,TRBV27,TRBJ1-1,-,CASSFNSLQGATEAFF,TGTGCCAGCAGTTTTAATTCCTTACAGGGGGCTACTGAAGCTTTCTTT
TRBD2,TRBV28,TRBJ2-7,many,CASSSPSGAAYEQYF,TGTGCCAGCAGTTCACCTAGCGGAGCGGCCTACGAGCAGTACTTC
-,TRBV28,TRBJ2-2,many,CASGGLTDTGELFF,TGTGCCAGCGGTGGACTAACTGACACCGGGGAGCTGTTTTTT
-,TRBV28,TRBJ1-2,-,CASSREEGGHYGYTF,TGTGCCAGCAGTCGAGAGGAGGGGGGACACTATGGCTACACCTTC
-,TRBV12-3/TRBV12-4,TRBJ2-7,-,CASSSTPQGFSREQYF,TGTGCCAGCAGTTCTACCCCCCAGGGTTTTTCCCGCGAGCAGTACTTC
-,TRBV7-8,TRBJ1-5,many,CASSPSNSNQPQHF,TGTGCCAGCAGCCCATCGAATAGCAATCAGCCCCAGCATTTT
-,TRBV7-2,TRBJ2-4,many,CASSFGEVDIQYF,TGTGCCAGCAGCTTCGGGGAAGTGGACATTCAGTACTTC
-,TRBV11-2,TRBJ2-4,-,CASSQQGISKNIQYF,TGTGCCAGCAGCCAACAGGGTATATCCAAAAACATTCAGTACTTC
TRBD1,TRBV6-2/TRBV6-3,TRBJ1-1,many,CASSYKGAGSTEAFF,TGTGCCAGCAGTTACAAGGGGGCTGGAAGCACTGAAGCTTTCTTT
-,TRBV19,TRBJ2-2,-,CASALAAGELFF,TGTGCCTCTGCCCTAGCCGCCGGGGAGCTGTTTTTT
-,TRBV7-3,TRBJ1-1,many,CASSLNLSAHEPNTEAFF,TGTGCCAGCAGCTTAAATCTATCGGCCCACGAACCGAACACTGAAGCTTTCTTT
-,TRBV18,TRBJ1-1,-,CASSFWSGEGEPFKKDTEAFF,TGTGCCAGTTCGTTCTGGTCCGGGGAGGGTGAGCCGTTTAAGAAGGACACTGAAGCTTTCTTT
-,TRBV4-2,TRBJ2-5,few,CASSLEWSGQETQYF,TGTGCCAGCAGCCTTGAGTGGAGTGGCCAAGAGACCCAGTACTTC
TRBD2,TRBV6-1,TRBJ2-3,many,CASSVAGGTDTQYF,TGTGCCAGCAGTGTAGCGGGAGGCACAGATACGCAGTATTTT
TRBD1,TRBV18,TRBJ1-2,few,CASSPTTGGIGYTF,TGTGCCAGCTCACCTACGACAGGGGGTATAGGCTACACCTTC
TRBD1,TRBV6-1,TRBJ1-1,-,CASSPTGTGEWTEAFF,TGTGCCAGCAGTCCCACCGGGACAGGGGAATGGACTGAAGCTTTCTTT
-,TRBV6-5,TRBJ2-2,-,CASSYSPRGATGELFF,TGTGCCAGCAGTTACTCTCCCAGGGGGGCCACCGGGGAGCTGTTTTTT
-,TRBV12-3/TRBV12-4,TRBJ1-1,many,CASSLKGNTGAFF,TGTGCCAGCAGCCTCAAGGGCAACACTGGAGCTTTCTTT
TRBD1,TRBV11-2,TRBJ2-7,many,CASSLEPGGVGQYF,TGTGCCAGCAGCTTAGAGCCAGGGGGCGTGGGGCAGTACTTC
-,TRBV4-1,TRBJ2-2,many,CASSQAHLNTGELFF,TGCGCCAGCAGCCAAGCACACCTGAACACCGGGGAGCTGTTTTTT
-,TRBV12-5,TRBJ1-1,many,CASGFSEATEAFF,TGTGCTAGTGGTTTCTCCGAGGCCACTGAAGCTTTCTTT
-,TRBV6-1,TRBJ1-5,many,CASTYGKSQPQHF,TGTGCCAGCACCTACGGGAAGAGTCAGCCCCAGCATTTT
-,TRBV7-3,TRBJ2-2,many,CASSELSREGGELFF,TGTGCCAGCAGCGAATTATCGCGCGAGGGCGGGGAGCTGTTTTTT
-,TRBV12-3/TRBV12-4,TRBJ2-5,many,CASTRSYQETQYF,TGTGCCAGCACCAGGAGCTACCAAGAGACCCAGTACTTC
-,TRBV2,TRBJ2-7,many,CASQGGHEQYF,TGTGCCAGCCAAGGCGGCCACGAGCAGTACTTC
TRBD1,TRBV20-1,TRBJ1-5,-,CSARVMRDREGNVGNQPQHF,TGCAGTGCTAGAGTTATGCGGGACAGGGAAGGTAACGTGGGCAATCAGCCCCAGCATTTT
-,TRBV12-3/TRBV12-4,TRBJ2-5,many,CASSLMLSKETQYF,TGTGCCAGCAGTTTAATGTTAAGCAAGGAGACCCAGTACTTC
-,TRBV2,TRBJ2-7,many,CASSGLDLYEQYF,TGTGCCAGCAGTGGTCTTGACCTTTACGAGCAGTACTTC
TRBD1,TRBV5-1,TRBJ2-4,few,CASSLAPGQGNNIQYF,TGCGCCAGCAGCTTGGCCCCCGGACAGGGAAATAACATTCAGTACTTC